In its sample, the clone carrying this T cell receptor (beta chain) was seen many times. Antigen specificity is unknown. The data originate from a study of human T cells and chemical hapten exposure. As for the study in general: Donors were sensitized with 2% DPC on the upper inner arm. Patients, chiefly female, had alopecia areata, totalis or universalis. Study outcomes and limitations: DPC sensitization did not alter TCRs above 1 in 1000 frequency.

With 0 bases removed from V and 6 bases from J, the gap between germline ends came to 11 bases. The CDR3 is 15 amino acids. CDR1 is LGHNA, CDR2 YSLEER, per germline. TCRdb re-analysed the RACE reads in MiXCR, keeping a single row per CDR3 protein. The sample carries around 350,000 distinct CDR3 sequences, around 5.5% recorded once. Sample time point: pre-sensitization, week 0. Documented treatment: therapeutic diphenylcyclopropenone sensitization with weekly scalp DPC. Sequencing was performed on whole blood, taken in connection with sensitization to the hapten diphenylcyclopropenone (DPC). The TCR originated in a woman under 30 with alopecia areata. Some clones in this sample may be carry-over from other donors' samples. This sequence joins TRBV4-3 and TRBJ1-4, with D maybe TRBD1 (5 bases). The DNA for the CDR3 is TGCGCCAGCAGCCAAGAAGGGGAACGGTATGAAAAACTGTTTTTT. Amino acid sequence: CASSQEGERYEKLFF.